This T cell receptor beta chain was profiled in a study of CD8+ T cells in alopecia areata. General study findings and limits: Sharing of TCRs across patients appeared less clear than in mice, possibly for HLA-related reasons.

Sequencing relied on a cDNA template that was reverse transcribed from extracted RNA. Data came from immunoSEQ multiplex PCR; TCRdb stores just in-frame clones and leaves some out. The sample lists 100,000 to 120,000 clones; under 60% were seen once. A remark on this clone: The antigen is not known.

Individuals with alopecia areata gave both lesional scalp punch biopsies and peripheral blood for collection. A FACSAria was used to sort CD4+ and CD8+ T cells. These cells came from PBMCs. The CDR3 extends over 12 amino acids. Trimming shortened V by 7 bases and J by 0 bases, and 6 bases separated the two germline ends. Germline lookup yields CDR1 MNHEY and CDR2 SVGAGI. The sample taken for sequencing was NKG2D-low CD8+ T cells sorted from blood. The clonotype was recovered from a human donor with alopecia areata. The rearrangement links TRBV6-5 to TRBJ2-5; D gene unclear. This chain's CDR3 is CASNQNQETQYF. Here the CDR3 DNA reads TGTGCCAGCAATCAGAACCAAGAGACCCAGTACTTC.